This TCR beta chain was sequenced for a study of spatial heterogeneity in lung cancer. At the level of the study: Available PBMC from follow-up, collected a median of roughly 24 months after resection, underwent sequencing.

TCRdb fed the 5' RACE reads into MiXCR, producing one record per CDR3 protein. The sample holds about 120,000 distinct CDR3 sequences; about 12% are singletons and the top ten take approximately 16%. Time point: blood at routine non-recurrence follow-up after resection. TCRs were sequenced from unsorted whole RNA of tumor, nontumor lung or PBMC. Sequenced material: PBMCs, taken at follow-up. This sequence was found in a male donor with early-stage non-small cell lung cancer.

CDR3 DNA sequence: TGTGCCAGCAGCCAATACTTGTATAGCAATCAGCCCCAGCATTTT. It is translated as CASSQYLYSNQPQHF. The rearrangement joins TRBV16 to TRBJ1-5; no clear D gene. Trimming removed 1 base from V and 0 bases from J, with 7 bases in between. This CDR3 has 15 amino acids. CDR1 and CDR2 from the germline V gene are KGHSY and FQNENV.